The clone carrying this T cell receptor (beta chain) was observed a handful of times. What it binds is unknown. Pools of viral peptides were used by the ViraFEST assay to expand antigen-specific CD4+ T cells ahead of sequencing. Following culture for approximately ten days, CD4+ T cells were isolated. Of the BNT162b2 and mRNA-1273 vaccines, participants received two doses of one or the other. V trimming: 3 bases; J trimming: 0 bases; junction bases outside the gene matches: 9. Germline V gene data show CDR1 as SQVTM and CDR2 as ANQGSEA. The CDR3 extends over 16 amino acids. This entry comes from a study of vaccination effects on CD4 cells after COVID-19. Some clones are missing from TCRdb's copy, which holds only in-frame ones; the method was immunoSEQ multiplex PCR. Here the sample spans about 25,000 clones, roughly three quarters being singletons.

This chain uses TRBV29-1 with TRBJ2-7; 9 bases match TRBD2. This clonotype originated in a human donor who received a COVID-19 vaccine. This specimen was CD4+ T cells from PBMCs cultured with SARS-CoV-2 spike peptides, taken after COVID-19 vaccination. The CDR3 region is CSVELLSGSTSYEQYF. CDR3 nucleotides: TGCAGCGTTGAGCTTCTTAGCGGGAGTACCTCCTACGAGCAGTACTTC.